This TCR beta chain is from a study of T cells after yellow fever vaccination. Study-wide context: Low-cell-number fractions underwent preparation using SMART-Seq v4 Ultra Low Input.

V lost 2 bases and J 4 bases, leaving 12 bases between the germline ends. The germline V gene encodes CDR1 SGHVS and CDR2 FNYEAQ. There are 15 residues in the CDR3. This clonotype was observed a handful of times. MiXCR, applied by TCRdb to the 5' RACE reads, yields one record per CDR3 protein. The data hold approximately 300,000 distinct CDR3 sequences, with approximately 13% observed a single time. The sequence came from a man between 25 and 39 years old who received the YFV17D yellow fever vaccine. The input for sequencing was CD4+ T cells sorted from PBMCs, taken 45 days after the yellow fever booster vaccination. The chain recombines TRBV7-6 with TRBJ2-1; D is ambiguous. The CDR3 here is CASSLRRDLYNEQFF. The CDR3 DNA sequence: TGTGCCAGCAGCTTACGAAGGGATTTATACAATGAGCAGTTCTTC. The whole variable domain, filled in from reference TRBV7-6 and TRBJ2-1, reads GAGVSQSPRYKVTKRGQDVALRCDPISGHVSLYWYRQALGQGPEFLTYFNYEAQQDKSGLPNDRFSAERPEGSISTLTIQRTEQRDSAMYRCASSLRRDLYNEQFFGPGTRLTVL.